A single sample gave rise to the 5 T cell receptor beta chains below, sequenced in a study of blood T cell repertoires in COVID-19 (dated by TCRdb to about 2020). The library was prepared using the immunoSEQ multiplex PCR assay. TCRdb carries this immuneACCESS record with in-frame sequences only. Its versions omit some clonotypes, under half of them owing to an unresolved V gene in the studies checked, with the rest unexplained. Within this sample are about 230,000 clones, with approximately 85% of them counted one time only. About 5.1% of the sample is held by the ten biggest clonotypes. Sequences were obtained from peripheral blood. The receptors come from a man in his fifties or sixties with COVID-19, enrolled during active disease.

The chain uses TRBV5-6 and TRBJ1-6; D is unclear. Germline V lookup: CDR1 SGHDT, CDR2 YYEEEE. V lost 0 bases and J 11 bases, leaving 12 bases between the germline ends. This CDR3 has 14 residues. The CDR3 DNA follows: TGTGCCAGCAGCTTGGACGGGTCGGGGACACCCCTCCACTTT. Its protein product is CASSLDGSGTPLHF.

This clone was detected a few times. V usage is TRBV30 and J usage is TRBJ1-6, with D possibly matching TRBD1 (6 bases). In germline, CDR1 is GTSNPN, CDR2 SVGIG (reference sequence). V lost 4 bases, J lost 7 bases, and 11 bases lay in between. CDR3 length: 13 amino acids. For the CDR3, the DNA is TGTGCCTGGAACGGACAGACAAATTCACCCCTCCACTTT. Protein product: CAWNGQTNSPLHF.

This chain links TRBV27 with TRBJ2-3, with TRBD2 identical over 7 bases. The CDR3 covers 18 residues. The germline CDR1 and CDR2 sequences are MNHEY and SMNVEV (reference sequence). Trimming cost V 0 bases and J 0 bases; bases outside gene matches: 9. The CDR3 here is CASSLSRFSGGSTDTQYF. CDR3 DNA: TGTGCCAGCAGTTTATCGAGGTTTTCGGGGGGAAGCACAGATACGCAGTATTTT.

In this sample, this clone turned up once. V is TRBV11-3 and J is TRBJ2-5; 14 nucleotides align to TRBD2. This CDR3 has 16 amino acids. After removal of 4 bases from V and 5 bases from J, the junction contained 6 bases not matched to a gene. CDR1 and CDR2 from the germline V gene are SGHNT and YENEEA. The CDR3 DNA sequence: TGTGCCAGCAGCTCAGGACTAGCGGGGGGACGGGAGACCCAGTACTTC. It codes for CASSSGLAGGRETQYF. Full variable domain (remainder filled in from reference TRBV11-3 and TRBJ2-5): EAGVVQSPRYKIIEKKQPVAFWCNPISGHNTLYWYLQNLGQGPELLIRYENEEAVDDSQLPKDRFSAERLKGVDSTLKIQPAELGDSAVYLCASSSGLAGGRETQYFGPGTRLLVL.

The gene calls are TRBV4-3 and TRBJ1-4; 9 bases fit TRBD1. Germline V gives CDR1 LGHNA, CDR2 YSLEER. Trimming cost V 2 bases and J 7 bases; bases outside gene matches: 11. CDR3 length equals 17 residues. The CDR3 region has the DNA TGCGCCAGCAGCCAAAAAGGACCGGGACAGGGTGCTGAAAAACTGTTTTTT. It yields the protein CASSQKGPGQGAEKLFF.